The 17 T cell receptor beta chains reported below all come from one sample, sequenced in a study of OX40 agonist ivuxolimab in advanced cancers. Sequencing was performed with immunoSEQ multiplex PCR; in TCRdb, only in-frame clones are kept and a portion is missing. The repertoire consists of around 65,000 clones, with more than 85% occurring once and the leading ten covering around 19%. The sample was CD4+ or CD8+ T cells sorted from blood, taken in a trial of the OX40 agonist ivuxolimab. These TCRs come from an adult with an advanced solid tumor such as melanoma, head and neck, liver or kidney cancer.

This chain joins TRBV6-5 and TRBJ1-1, with D hard to call. The germline CDR1 and CDR2 sequences are MNHEY and SVGAGI. Between the trimmed V and J ends, which lost 0 bases and 0 bases, there was a span of 11 bases. This CDR3 has 16 residues. The CDR3 is CASSYSKGGVNTEAFF. As DNA, the CDR3 is TGTGCCAGCAGTTACTCGAAAGGAGGAGTGAACACTGAAGCTTTCTTT.

CDR3 in amino acids: CATSEEAGWITEAFF. The DNA of the CDR3 is TGTGCCACCAGCGAAGAGGCAGGGTGGATCACTGAAGCTTTCTTT. The rearrangement joins TRBV15 to TRBJ1-1, with a weak D call TRBD1 (5 bases). The CDR3 spans 15 residues. Germline CDR1 reads LNHNV; CDR2 reads YYDKDF (reference sequence). Trimming shortened V by 5 bases and J by 4 bases, and 17 bases separated the two germline ends.

The rearrangement links TRBV28 to TRBJ2-7; 7 bases align to TRBD1. V dropped 4 bases and J dropped 0; count of bases not matched to a gene: 6. Germline V gene data show CDR1 as MDHEN and CDR2 as SYDVKM. The CDR3 is 15 amino acids. DNA of the CDR3: TGTGCCAGCAGTTCCCGGGACAGAACCTCCTACGAGCAGTACTTC. Amino acids: CASSSRDRTSYEQYF.

In its sample, this clone was seen once. This rearrangement joins TRBV4-1 to TRBJ2-5, with D perhaps matching TRBD1 or TRBD2 (6 bases each). Germline lookup yields CDR1 MGHRA and CDR2 YSYEKL. The CDR3 runs 16 residues. V lost 4 bases and J 2 bases, leaving 17 bases between the germline ends. The chain's CDR3 is CASSPVTGGHQETQYF. The CDR3 DNA sequence: TGCGCCAGCAGCCCTGTAACCGGGGGCCATCAAGAGACCCAGTACTTC.

This clone appeared a single time. The chain carries TRBV7-6 and TRBJ2-3; D gene ambiguous. Deletions cut 5 bases from V and 5 bases from J, with 8 bases between. The CDR3 sequence is 12 residues long. CDR1 is SGHVS, CDR2 FNYEAQ, per germline. In DNA, the CDR3 is TGTGCCAGCAGCCCCTGGGTAGATACGCAGTATTTT. This translates into CASSPWVDTQYF.

The chain carries TRBV19 and TRBJ2-1; TRBD2 matches at 12 bases. The V gene end was trimmed by 1 base and the J gene end by 8 bases; junction bases not matched to a gene: 12. CDR1 is LNHDA, CDR2 SQIVND, per germline (reference sequence). The CDR3 sequence is 18 residues long. The CDR3 nucleotides are TGTGCCAGTAGTATAGGGCTAGCGGGGGGGCTTCTTATCGATGAGCAGTTCTTC. Protein product: CASSIGLAGGLLIDEQFF.

The chain couples TRBV29-1 to TRBJ2-6; D ambiguous. The CDR3 sequence is 17 residues long. V lost 5 bases and J 5 bases, leaving 22 bases between the germline ends. The germline V gene encodes CDR1 SQVTM and CDR2 ANQGSEA. The DNA of the CDR3 is TGCAGCGTTCTGTCATGTAGCATACAAAGTCGGGCCAACGTCCTGACTTTC. Protein product: CSVLSCSIQSRANVLTF.

The chain carries TRBV27 and TRBJ2-7; tentatively, D is TRBD2 (6 bases). The CDR3 sequence is 13 residues long. Between the trimmed V and J ends, which lost 4 bases and 4 bases, there was a span of 11 bases. The germline V gene encodes CDR1 MNHEY and CDR2 SMNVEV (reference sequence). The DNA for the CDR3 is TGTGCCAGCAGTTACAGGAGGGCTTACGAGCAGTACTTC. As protein: CASSYRRAYEQYF.

This clone was picked up many times. The gene calls are TRBV19 and TRBJ2-5, with TRBD1 identical over 9 bases. This CDR3 contains 13 residues. V was pared by 4 bases and J by 5 bases, with 2 bases of the junction left unmatched. From germline, CDR1 is LNHDA and CDR2 SQIVND (reference sequence). In nucleotides, the CDR3 is TGTGCCAGTAGTACGACAGGGGGGGAGACCCAGTACTTC. This encodes CASSTTGGETQYF.

The gene calls are TRBV11-1 and TRBJ1-1; D possibly corresponds to TRBD1 (6 bases). CDR1 and CDR2 (germline): SGHAT, FQDESV (reference sequence). The CDR3 is 14 amino acids. V was shortened by 5 bases and J by 6 bases, with 16 bases between the two germline ends. CDR3 nucleotides: TGTGCCAGCAGCCCTGCAGGGGCGGGCGCTGAAGCTTTCTTT. Protein: CASSPAGAGAEAFF.

Worth noting for this clone: The sample contains more than one DNA sequence encoding this CDR3. This chain uses TRBV19 with TRBJ2-1; TRBD2 matches 8 bases. The V and J ends lost 2 bases and 2 bases, in that order; junction bases with no gene match: 2. CDR3 length: 15 amino acids. CDR1 and CDR2 (germline): LNHDA, SQIVND (reference sequence). The CDR3 protein is CASSIIAGPYNEQFF. CDR3 nucleotide sequence: TGTGCCAGTAGTATAATAGCGGGGCCCTACAATGAGCAGTTCTTC. Full variable domain (outside the CDR3, taken from reference TRBV19 and TRBJ2-1): DGGITQSPKYLFRKEGQNVTLSCEQNLNHDAMYWYRQDPGQGLRLIYYSQIVNDFQKGDIAEGYSVSREKKESFPLTVTSAQKNPTAFYLCASSIIAGPYNEQFFGPGTRLTVL.

CDR3 sequence: CASSLGTPSNTEAFF. The DNA of the CDR3 is TGTGCCAGCAGCTTAGGGACACCTTCGAACACTGAAGCTTTCTTT. The chain has TRBV7-6 and TRBJ1-1, with D possibly being TRBD1 (5 bases). CDR1 and CDR2 (germline): SGHVS, FNYEAQ. The length of the CDR3 is 15 residues. V was shortened by 1 base and J by 1 base, with 10 bases between the two germline ends.

CDR3 nucleotide sequence: TGTGCCAGCAGCTTTGTTGGCTCCCCGGGGGCTTTCTTT. The encoded protein is CASSFVGSPGAFF. The chain uses TRBV5-4 and TRBJ1-1; D uncertain. V lost 2 bases, J lost 11 bases, and 16 bases lay in between. The CDR3 has 13 residues. Germline-derived CDR1 and CDR2 are SGHNT and YYREEE (reference sequence). The full variable domain, rest sourced from reference TRBV5-4 and TRBJ1-1, is ETGVTQSPTHLIKTRGQQVTLRCSSQSGHNTVSWYQQALGQGPQFIFQYYREEENGRGNFPPRFSGLQFPNYSSELNVNALELDDSALYLCASSFVGSPGAFFGQGTRLTVV.

V usage is TRBV27 and J usage is TRBJ1-4, with 7 bases fitting TRBD1. Trimming at V came to 8 bases and at J to 0 bases, leaving 3 bases not matched to a gene. The germline V gene encodes CDR1 MNHEY and CDR2 SMNVEV (reference sequence). The CDR3 has 14 residues. The CDR3 is CASSTGATNEKLFF. The CDR3, as DNA: TGTGCCAGCTCAACAGGGGCAACTAATGAAAAACTGTTTTTT. The whole variable domain, remainder taken from reference TRBV27 and TRBJ1-4, is EAQVTQNPRYLITVTGKKLTVTCSQNMNHEYMSWYRQDPGLGLRQIYYSMNVEVTDKGDVPEGYKVSRKEKRNFPLILESPSPNQTSLYFCASSTGATNEKLFFGSGTQLSVL.

The CDR3, as DNA: TGTGCCAGCAGTTTCATAGGGACACCCTCGAAGGAGACTGAAGCTTTCTTT. The encoded protein is CASSFIGTPSKETEAFF. The genes are TRBV27 and TRBJ1-1, with a possible D match to TRBD1 (6 bases). V gave up 3 bases and J gave up 5 bases, with 22 bases separating them. The CDR3 has 17 residues. Germline assignment: CDR1 MNHEY and CDR2 SMNVEV (reference sequence).

This clone was seen only once. The gene calls are TRBV15 and TRBJ2-5; D unclear. The CDR3 covers 12 residues. Germline V CDR1 and CDR2: LNHNV, YYDKDF (reference sequence). Trimming removed 6 bases from V and 5 bases from J, with 10 bases in between. The CDR3 protein is CATRGYLETQYF. The CDR3 DNA follows: TGTGCCACCAGGGGATATTTGGAGACCCAGTACTTC. The full variable domain, completed using reference TRBV15 and TRBJ2-5, is DAMVIQNPRYQVTQFGKPVTLSCSQTLNHNVMYWYQQKSSQAPKLLFHYYDKDFNNEADTPDNFQSRRPNTSFCFLDIRSPGLGDTAMYLCATRGYLETQYFGPGTRLLVL.

V is TRBV29-1 and J is TRBJ1-2; perhaps TRBD1 as D (6 bases). The V gene's germline CDR1 is SQVTM and CDR2 ANQGSEA. The V and J ends lost 7 bases and 4 bases respectively, with 16 bases between them. The CDR3 contains 13 residues. The CDR3 region has the DNA TGCAGCGCAGATCCACAGGGACCCTATGGCTACACCTTC. Translation gives CSADPQGPYGYTF. The entire variable domain, with the rest obtained from reference TRBV29-1 and TRBJ1-2, is as follows: SAVISQKPSRDICQRGTSLTIQCQVDSQVTMMFWYRQQPGQSLTLIATANQGSEATYESGFVIDKFPISRPNLTFSTLTVSNMSPEDSSIYLCSADPQGPYGYTFGSGTRLTVV.